Listed below are T cell receptor beta chains from one sample, sequenced in a study of T cell responses to AZD1222 COVID-19 vaccine. Clones were read by immunoSEQ multiplex PCR, and TCRdb kept only the in-frame ones, dropping some. The sample gives 150,000 or so clones, around 88% of which show up once; approximately 16% is in the top ten. Sample: peripheral blood, taken on day 0 of AZD1222 vaccination. Receptor source: an adult in good health. The CDR3 runs from the conserved cysteine through the conserved F or W. Each record gives: J gene, V gene, CDR3 protein.

TRBJ2-7	TRBV7-9	CASIPGQGIPQYF
TRBJ2-3	TRBV11-3	CASSPAGGQDTQYF
TRBJ2-2	TRBV5-6	CASSRNRVAGELFF
TRBJ1-1	TRBV10-3	CATAGESRAFF
TRBJ1-3	TRBV12-3/TRBV12-4	CASRSLSAIYF
TRBJ1-1	TRBV6-5	CASKGSPGGTEAFF
TRBJ1-2	TRBV19	CASSIANSDYGYTF
TRBJ1-1	TRBV5-1	CASSLDYSNTEAFF
TRBJ1-3	TRBV28	CASSSTGAPSGNTIYF
TRBJ1-2	TRBV5-1	CASSLGRGYGYTF
TRBJ1-3	TRBV7-8	CASGGQFSSGNTIYF
TRBJ2-6	TRBV4-3	CASSQVIEGAGANVLTF
TRBJ2-1	TRBV3-1/TRBV3-2	CASSRAGNQLYNEQFF
TRBJ1-5	TRBV7-3	CASSAAGGPNQPQHF
TRBJ1-1	TRBV2	CASTPLQVVNTEAFF
TRBJ2-1	TRBV10-2	CASSQSGGAYNEQFF
TRBJ2-7	TRBV6-5	CASSYSGESSYEQYF
TRBJ2-2	TRBV4-2	CASSQAASGGTGELFF
TRBJ1-1	TRBV7-2	CASSLRPGGNTEAFF
TRBJ2-7	TRBV7-8	CASSWRQGVGYEQYF
TRBJ1-2	TRBV7-3	CASSKRQAGGSHGYTF
TRBJ2-3	TRBV6-2/TRBV6-3	CASSLPPDTQYF
TRBJ2-5	TRBV18	CASSPQGGETQYF
TRBJ1-5	TRBV19	CASRGQGTSQPQHF
TRBJ2-3	TRBV7-8	CASRVGASTDTQYF
TRBJ1-1	TRBV28	CASSLPGHVTEAFF
TRBJ2-1	TRBV30	CAWSDQGSEQFF
TRBJ2-7	TRBV5-8	CASDPPQGPTYEQYF
TRBJ2-3	TRBV9	CASSVKAGAVTDTQYF
TRBJ2-2	TRBV19	CASSILGGELFF
TRBJ2-7	TRBV7-2	CASSFAGGKEGQYF
TRBJ1-2	TRBV3-1/TRBV3-2	CASSRGDRENGYTF
TRBJ1-5	TRBV7-2	CASSPQGGRSNQPQHF
TRBJ1-4	TRBV29-1	CSVAPGQSGEKLFF
TRBJ2-2	TRBV3-1/TRBV3-2	CASSQGKGGHGELFF
TRBJ2-5	TRBV5-1	CASSLVGQGFTETQYF
TRBJ2-3	TRBV20-1	CSASRGDTQYF
TRBJ1-1	TRBV4-1	CASSQDWVPRGRWGTEAFF
TRBJ1-1	TRBV6-5	CASSYSRRQDTEAFF
TRBJ1-2	TRBV7-2	CASSLENRNARGYTF
TRBJ1-2	TRBV5-6	CASSFGRANYGYTF
TRBJ1-5	TRBV25-1	CASSESGQPQHF
TRBJ1-1	TRBV9	CASSVKSGAEAFF
TRBJ1-1	TRBV5-1	CASSSQPGSEAFF
TRBJ1-2	TRBV27	CASRAGIYGYTF
TRBJ1-6	TRBV7-6	CASSLDSFSYNSPLHF
TRBJ1-2	TRBV6-5	CASSLPGQPNYGYTF
TRBJ1-5	TRBV7-6	CASSLRDSNQPQHF
TRBJ2-7	TRBV5-5	CASLARGGDASYEQYF
TRBJ2-5	TRBV25-1	CASSGLAANQETQYF
TRBJ1-2	TRBV7-2	CASSLQGANYGYTF
TRBJ1-3	TRBV7-2	CASSTGGGSSGNTIYF
TRBJ1-2	TRBV19	CASSKGLNYGYTF
TRBJ2-1	TRBV19	CASSIQFLDNYNEQFF
TRBJ2-7	TRBV24-1	CATSDGGQGPSYEQYF
TRBJ1-2	TRBV28	CASTTQELGSGYTF
TRBJ1-5	TRBV19	CASSIVTGPSQPQHF